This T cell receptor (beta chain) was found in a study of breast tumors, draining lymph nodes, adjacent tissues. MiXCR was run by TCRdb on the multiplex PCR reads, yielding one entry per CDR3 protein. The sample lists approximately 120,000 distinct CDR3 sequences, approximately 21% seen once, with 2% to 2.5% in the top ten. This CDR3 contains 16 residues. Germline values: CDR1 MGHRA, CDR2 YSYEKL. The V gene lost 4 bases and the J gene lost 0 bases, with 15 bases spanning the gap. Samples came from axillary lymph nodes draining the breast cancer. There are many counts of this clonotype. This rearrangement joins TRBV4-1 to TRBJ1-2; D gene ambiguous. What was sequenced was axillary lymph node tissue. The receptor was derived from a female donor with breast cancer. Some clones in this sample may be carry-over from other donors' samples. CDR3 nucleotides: TGCGCCAGCAGCCCTTCAGCGGCAGGTTCTAACTATGGCTACACCTTC. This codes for CASSPSAAGSNYGYTF.